These 31 T cell receptor beta chains came from one sample sequenced in a study of OX40 agonist ivuxolimab in advanced cancers. The library was obtained by the immunoSEQ multiplex PCR assay. TCRdb mirrors the immuneACCESS table, restricted to in-frame sequences. Some clones are absent from its copies; in checked studies, under half trace to an unresolved V gene, and the reason for the others is unknown. The sample data list about 54,000 clones, and 80% to 90% of these were observed just once. More than 1% of the sample belongs to the ten largest clones. This specimen consisted of CD4+ or CD8+ T cells sorted from blood, obtained in a trial of the OX40 agonist ivuxolimab. The source of these receptors is an adult with an advanced solid tumor such as melanoma, head and neck, liver or kidney cancer.

This rearrangement joins TRBV9 to TRBJ2-2; the D gene is possibly TRBD1 (6 bases). The CDR3 length is 16 residues. V was clipped by 4 bases and J by 6 bases, with 19 bases between them. The V gene's germline CDR1 is SGDLS and CDR2 YYNGEE. For the CDR3, the DNA is TGTGCCAGCAGCTTGCGGAACTTAGGGGGTCCCGGGGAGCTGTTTTTT. Residues: CASSLRNLGGPGELFF.

The chain couples TRBV27 to TRBJ1-3; D unresolved. CDR3 length: 13 amino acids. Germline CDR1 is MNHEY and CDR2 is SMNVEV (reference sequence). DNA of the CDR3: TGTGCGACAAGGGCTTTATATGGAAACACCATATATTTT. Encoded protein: CATRALYGNTIYF.

The rearrangement uses TRBV5-5 and TRBJ1-2; TRBD1 might be the D (5 bases). CDR1 is SGHKS and CDR2 is YYEKEE in the germline V gene (reference sequence). The CDR3 covers 17 residues. The germline V and J ends were trimmed by 0 bases and 0 bases, with 15 bases remaining between them. The CDR3, as DNA: TGTGCCAGCAGCTTGGGGGGGGGAGCCGGAGCTAACTATGGCTACACCTTC. This encodes CASSLGGGAGANYGYTF.

The V and J genes are TRBV7-2 and TRBJ1-3, with D tentatively TRBD1 (5 bases). The CDR3 spans 16 residues. Germline-derived CDR1 and CDR2 are SGHTA and FQGNSA. The germline V and J ends were trimmed by 1 base and 0 bases, with 10 bases remaining between them. CDR3 nucleotides: TGTGCCAGCAGCTTAGTTGGGGGTAACTCTGGAAACACCATATATTTT. Translating gives CASSLVGGNSGNTIYF.

CDR3 residues: CASSLVHPPEQYF. In DNA form, the CDR3 reads TGTGCCAGCAGCCTAGTTCACCCCCCCGAGCAGTACTTC. The chain carries TRBV28 and TRBJ2-7; D ambiguous. The germline CDR1 and CDR2 sequences are MDHEN and SYDVKM. With 6 bases removed from V and 6 bases from J, the gap between germline ends came to 15 bases. The CDR3 is 13 amino acids. The entire variable domain, with the rest obtained from reference TRBV28 and TRBJ2-7, is as follows: DVKVTQSSRYLVKRTGEKVFLECVQDMDHENMFWYRQDPGLGLRLIYFSYDVKMKEKGDIPEGYSVSREKKERFSLILESASTNQTSMYLCASSLVHPPEQYFGPGTRLTVT.

This chain uses TRBV6-5 with TRBJ1-1, with a tentative D call TRBD1 (6 bases). CDR1 is MNHEY and CDR2 is SVGAGI in the germline V gene. V was trimmed by 3 bases and J by 0 bases, leaving 11 bases between them. CDR3 length equals 15 residues. The CDR3 loop reads CASSYWTALNTEAFF. CDR3 sequence (DNA): TGTGCCAGCAGTTATTGGACAGCTTTGAACACTGAAGCTTTCTTT.

The V and J genes are TRBV5-4 and TRBJ1-2, with D tentatively TRBD1 (5 bases). Germline CDR1 is SGHNT and CDR2 is YYREEE (reference sequence). V gave up 3 bases and J gave up 7 bases, with 22 bases separating them. The CDR3 runs 16 residues. This chain's CDR3 is CASSSPQGAFVRGYTF. Here the CDR3 DNA reads TGTGCCAGCAGCTCCCCTCAGGGAGCCTTTGTTCGTGGCTACACCTTC.

The table lists this clone with a count of one. V gene TRBV27 combines with J gene TRBJ2-1; D ambiguous. V shed 0 bases and J shed 5 bases, with 5 bases lying between them. The CDR3 is made up of 13 amino acids. CDR1 is MNHEY, CDR2 SMNVEV, per germline (reference sequence). The CDR3 region has the DNA TGTGCCAGCAGTTTATCGAACAACAATGAGCAGTTCTTC. This codes for CASSLSNNNEQFF.

The genes are TRBV11-3 and TRBJ2-3; D is perhaps TRBD1 (5 bases). This CDR3 comprises 14 residues. Germline CDR1 reads SGHNT; CDR2 reads YENEEA. Trimming removed 2 bases from V and 2 bases from J, with 8 bases in between. This CDR3 is CASSLSGPTDTQYF. CDR3 nucleotide sequence: TGTGCCAGCAGCTTATCAGGGCCCACAGATACGCAGTATTTT.

The V gene is TRBV6-1, the J gene TRBJ2-3; either TRBD1 or TRBD2 may fit D (5 bases each). The CDR3 totals 13 residues. Looked up from germline, CDR1 is MNHNS and CDR2 is SASEGT. V was pared by 8 bases and J by 4 bases, with 13 bases between. In DNA, the CDR3 is TGTGCCAGCTCCGGACAAGCGGCAGATACGCAGTATTTT. Protein: CASSGQAADTQYF.

This clone was seen only a few times. The chain carries TRBV25-1 and TRBJ1-2; unclear D gene. The CDR3 loop spans 15 amino acids. CDR1 and CDR2 (germline): MGHDK, SYGVNS. The V end was cut by 2 bases, the J end by 7 bases, with 17 bases between. The CDR3 loop is CASSETTPRGFGYTF. CDR3 sequence (DNA): TGTGCCAGCAGTGAAACCACCCCCCGCGGGTTTGGCTACACCTTC.

J is TRBJ2-5 and V is TRBV6-1; the match to TRBD2 covers 9 bases. The CDR3 loop spans 13 amino acids. The trim removed 5 bases at V and 5 bases at J, leaving 3 bases unmatched. Per germline, CDR1 MNHNS and CDR2 SASEGT. CDR3 residues: CASSRTSEETQYF. The CDR3, as DNA: TGTGCCAGCAGTAGGACTAGCGAGGAGACCCAGTACTTC.

The DNA for the CDR3 is TGTGCCAGCAGCACCCTGACTAGCGGGAAGAGCTCCTACGAGCAGTACTTC. Protein sequence: CASSTLTSGKSSYEQYF. V and J are TRBV5-4 and TRBJ2-7; 11 positions agree with TRBD2. The CDR3 has 17 residues. V lost 4 bases to trimming and J lost 0 bases; unmatched junction nucleotides: 9. Germline V gene lookup returns CDR1 SGHNT and CDR2 YYREEE (reference sequence).

V is TRBV5-1 and J is TRBJ2-5; 12 nucleotides agree with TRBD2. Germline CDR1 SGHRS, CDR2 YFSETQ. J lost 1 base, V lost 4 bases, and 17 bases had no gene match. The CDR3 sequence is 20 residues long. The CDR3 nucleotides are TGCGCCAGCAGCCTGGCCGGGACTAGCGGGTCCTTACGTACCCAAGAGACCCAGTACTTC. Translated, it gives CASSLAGTSGSLRTQETQYF.

This chain uses TRBV28 with TRBJ1-4; D is undetermined. The germline V gene encodes CDR1 MDHEN and CDR2 SYDVKM. V was trimmed by 3 bases and J by 5 bases, leaving 13 bases between them. This CDR3 comprises 15 residues. The CDR3 protein is CASSLSRGENEKLFF. CDR3 DNA sequence: TGTGCCAGCAGTTTGTCGCGGGGAGAAAATGAAAAACTGTTTTTT.

A remark on this clone: The germline gene is not matched at one end of the junction; a read error may be the cause. Here the CDR3 reads CASSKDLGQQAFF. CDR3 sequence (DNA): TGTGCCAGCAGCAAAGATCTCGGTCAGCAAGCTTTCTTT. The V gene is TRBV14, the J gene TRBJ1-1; D unresolved. The CDR3 loop spans 13 amino acids. The germline V gene encodes CDR1 SGHDN and CDR2 FVKESK.

This clone came up a few times. V is TRBV9 and J is TRBJ2-1; TRBD2 matches 7 bases. The V and J ends lost 4 bases and 7 bases, in that order; junction bases with no gene match: 11. The length of the CDR3 is 15 residues. Looked up from germline, CDR1 is SGDLS and CDR2 is YYNGEE. CDR3 sequence: CASSPTGREYNEQFF. The CDR3 nucleotides read TGTGCCAGCAGCCCCACCGGGCGGGAGTATAATGAGCAGTTCTTC.

The chain links TRBV11-2 to TRBJ2-7; 9 bases match TRBD2. J gave up 1 base and V 1 base, and 2 bases lay outside the gene matches. The CDR3 length is 15 residues. Germline V lookup: CDR1 SGHAT, CDR2 FQNNGV. The CDR3 here is CASSLVAGVSYEQYF. Written as DNA, the CDR3 is TGTGCCAGCAGCTTAGTAGCGGGAGTATCCTACGAGCAGTACTTC.

This chain joins TRBV7-2 and TRBJ2-1; D unresolved. With 5 bases removed from V and 6 bases from J, the gap between germline ends came to 17 bases. The CDR3 loop spans 15 amino acids. The germline CDR1 and CDR2 sequences are SGHTA and FQGNSA. The CDR3 spells CASSTEVTVSNEQFF. The DNA of the CDR3 is TGTGCCAGCAGCACTGAAGTTACGGTGAGCAATGAGCAGTTCTTC. Full variable domain (remainder filled in from reference TRBV7-2 and TRBJ2-1): GAGVSQSPSNKVTEKGKDVELRCDPISGHTALYWYRQSLGQGLEFLIYFQGNSAPDKSGLPSDRFSAERTGGSVSTLTIQRTQQEDSAVYLCASSTEVTVSNEQFFGPGTRLTVL.

Only one count was recorded for this clone. The chain couples TRBV7-6 to TRBJ2-3; the D call may be TRBD1 or TRBD2 (6 bases each). The CDR3 spans 17 residues. Trimming took off 2 bases at V and 3 bases at J, with 18 bases between the two ends. Germline lookup yields CDR1 SGHVS and CDR2 FNYEAQ. CDR3: CASSLKGGRSGTDTQYF. CDR3 sequence (DNA): TGTGCCAGCAGCTTAAAAGGGGGGCGAAGCGGGACAGATACGCAGTATTTT.

The V gene is TRBV5-1, the J gene TRBJ2-2, with 8 positions matching TRBD2. V was clipped by 7 bases and J by 3 bases; unmatched bases: 5. There are 14 residues in the CDR3. The germline gives CDR1 SGHRS, CDR2 YFSETQ. CDR3 amino acids: CASQREPDTGELFF. CDR3 bases: TGCGCCAGCCAGCGGGAGCCCGACACCGGGGAGCTGTTTTTT.

This clone was observed a few times. This rearrangement joins TRBV29-1 to TRBJ1-1, with TRBD1 matching over 7 bases. V shed 6 bases and J 5 bases; nucleotides not matched to a gene: 9. Germline assignment: CDR1 SQVTM and CDR2 ANQGSEA. This CDR3 spans 13 amino acids. CDR3 DNA sequence: TGCAGCGTACAAGTAGGGGGCGGGACTGAAGCTTTCTTT. Its protein product is CSVQVGGGTEAFF.

The chain has TRBV27 and TRBJ1-1; D gene unclear. The germline V and J ends were trimmed by 5 bases and 0 bases, with 10 bases remaining between them. Germline-derived CDR1 and CDR2 are MNHEY and SMNVEV (reference sequence). The length of the CDR3 is 14 residues. Written as DNA, the CDR3 is TGTGCCAGCAGTCTCTCCCGGGTGAACACTGAAGCTTTCTTT. This sequence encodes CASSLSRVNTEAFF.

The V and J genes are TRBV7-9 and TRBJ2-7; a possible D gene is TRBD2 (5 bases). V gave up 0 bases and J gave up 4 bases, with 13 bases separating them. This CDR3 region has 15 residues. Germline CDR1 and CDR2: SEHNR and FQNEAQ (reference sequence). CDR3 amino acids: CASSLAGRRTYEQYF. CDR3 nucleotide sequence: TGTGCCAGCAGCTTAGCGGGAAGACGGACTTACGAGCAGTACTTC.

This chain joins TRBV5-6 and TRBJ1-5; D possibly corresponds to TRBD1 (5 bases). Per germline, CDR1 SGHDT and CDR2 YYEEEE. The germline V and J ends were trimmed by 1 base and 1 base, with 15 bases remaining between them. CDR3 length equals 17 residues. The CDR3 here is CASSLNFGGRSNQPQHF. Here the CDR3 DNA reads TGTGCCAGCAGCTTGAATTTCGGGGGTCGGAGCAATCAGCCCCAGCATTTT.

J is TRBJ1-2 and V is TRBV5-8; TRBD1 might be the D (5 bases). Trimming removed 0 bases at V and 2 bases at J, with 14 bases between. Germline loops: CDR1 SGHTS, CDR2 YDEGEE. This CDR3 has 16 residues. CDR3 nucleotides: TGTGCCAGCAGCTTGGGTGAGGGGAAGGTAAACTATGGCTACACCTTC. This sequence encodes CASSLGEGKVNYGYTF.

V and J are TRBV6-1 and TRBJ2-3, with TRBD2 identical over 7 bases. The CDR3 runs to 15 residues. Germline V CDR1 and CDR2: MNHNS, SASEGT. The junction had 11 bases not matched to a gene; V was cut back by 11 bases and J by 0 bases. The CDR3 loop is CAGGVGRPSTDTQYF. The CDR3 DNA reads as TGTGCCGGGGGGGTAGGGCGGCCAAGCACAGATACGCAGTATTTT.

The chain links TRBV5-4 to TRBJ2-5, with a tentative D call TRBD1 (5 bases). Germline CDR1 reads SGHNT; CDR2 reads YYREEE (reference sequence). V shed 3 bases and J shed 2 bases, with 11 bases lying between them. This CDR3 has 14 residues. CDR3 amino acids: CASSSRVGQETQYF. The CDR3, as DNA: TGTGCCAGCAGCTCCAGGGTAGGACAAGAGACCCAGTACTTC.

CDR3 sequence (DNA): TGTGCCAGCAGCTTTGGGGGCTTAAGCACAGATACGCAGTATTTT. Translation gives CASSFGGLSTDTQYF. This chain joins TRBV11-2 and TRBJ2-3, with D perhaps matching TRBD1 (6 bases). This CDR3 contains 15 residues. V lost 3 bases to trimming and J lost 0 bases, with 10 bases between them. Per germline, CDR1 SGHAT and CDR2 FQNNGV.

This clone was seen only a few times. The chain combines TRBV7-8 with TRBJ2-3, with 8 bases aligning to TRBD2. The germline V gene has CDR1 SGHVS and CDR2 FQNEAQ. This CDR3 spans 20 amino acids. V lost 1 base and J lost 6; bases outside the gene matches: 21. In nucleotides, the CDR3 is TGTGCCAGCAGCTTAGTTCAGGATTCCAGCGGGGACTCGGGGGGGGATACGCAGTATTTT. Translated: CASSLVQDSSGDSGGDTQYF.

The chain carries TRBV5-1 and TRBJ2-7, with 8 bases lining up with TRBD2. Trimming took 6 bases from V and 2 from J; bases not matched to a gene: 4. Germline CDR1 SGHRS, CDR2 YFSETQ. CDR3 size: 13 residues. The CDR3: CASTGGPAYEQYF. CDR3 DNA: TGCGCCAGCACGGGGGGGCCGGCCTACGAGCAGTACTTC.